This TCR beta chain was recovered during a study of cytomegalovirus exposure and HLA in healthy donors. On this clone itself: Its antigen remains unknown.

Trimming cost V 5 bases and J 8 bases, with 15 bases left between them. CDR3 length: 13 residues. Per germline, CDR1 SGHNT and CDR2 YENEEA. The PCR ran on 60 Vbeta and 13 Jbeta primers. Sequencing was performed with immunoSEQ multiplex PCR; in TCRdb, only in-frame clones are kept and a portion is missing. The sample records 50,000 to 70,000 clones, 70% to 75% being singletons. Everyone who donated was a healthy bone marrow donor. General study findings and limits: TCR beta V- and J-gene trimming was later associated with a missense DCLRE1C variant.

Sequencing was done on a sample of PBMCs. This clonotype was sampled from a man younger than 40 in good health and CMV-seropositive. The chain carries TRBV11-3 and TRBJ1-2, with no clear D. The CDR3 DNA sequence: TGTGCCAGCAGCACGTCGGGGATGGGAGGCTACACCTTC. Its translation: CASSTSGMGGYTF.